What follows describes a single T cell receptor (beta chain). Antigen: not known. The data were taken from a study of T cell responses to AZD1222 COVID-19 vaccine. Study conclusions and caveats: Spike-specific TCR breadth and depth rose after two AZD1222 doses.

Assay: immunoSEQ multiplex PCR; the TCRdb copy retains only in-frame clones and omits some. This sample has 90,000 to 150,000 clones, with approximately 90% found just once. This CDR3 contains 15 residues. V shed 6 bases, J shed 1 base, and the junction held 4 bases outside the gene matches. Germline CDR1 and CDR2: SGHTA and FQGNSA. The sample was peripheral blood, taken on day 0 of AZD1222 vaccination. This chain uses TRBV7-2 with TRBJ2-5, with 11 bases aligning to TRBD2. The TCR sequence derives from an adult in good health. The CDR3 sequence: CASSSLAGVQETQYF. The CDR3 DNA follows: TGTGCCAGCAGTTCACTAGCGGGGGTCCAAGAGACCCAGTACTTC.